These T cell receptor beta chains were read from a single sample in a study of cytomegalovirus exposure and HLA in healthy donors. Measured with immunoSEQ multiplex PCR; TCRdb has only the in-frame clones, and not every one. The data hold around 200,000 clones, with 65% to 80% observed a single time. Sequencing was carried out using PBMCs. All receptors derive from a woman aged 25 to 39 in good health and CMV-seropositive. The CDR3 runs from the conserved cysteine through the conserved F or W. D genes are given only for firm matches. Rows may omit the clone size; those that give it use once, few, many or a size class.

>TRBJ2-1|TRBV7-6|.|.
CASSLVSGGLYNEQFF
TGTGCCAGCAGCTTAGTCTCCGGCGGGCTCTACAATGAGCAGTTCTTC
>TRBJ1-4|TRBV7-9|.|.
CASRRGGLDEKLFF
TGTGCCAGCAGACGGGGGGGGTTAGATGAAAAACTGTTTTTT
>TRBJ2-2|TRBV5-6|.|.
CASSPIAAGTGELFF
TGTGCCAGCAGCCCTATCGCGGCAGGGACCGGGGAGCTGTTTTTT
>TRBJ2-5|TRBV7-9|.|.
CASSSHTRGQETQYF
TGTGCCAGCAGCTCCCATACGCGGGGCCAAGAGACCCAGTACTTC
>TRBJ2-5|TRBV10-2|few|TRBD2
CASSDPGLAGVGETQYF
TGCGCCAGCAGTGACCCAGGACTAGCGGGAGTGGGCGAGACCCAGTACTTC
>TRBJ2-3|TRBV11-2|.|.
CASSPPGRVTEDTQYF
TGTGCCAGCAGCCCCCCCGGCCGGGTGACGGAAGATACGCAGTATTTT
>TRBJ2-5|TRBV7-6|.|TRBD2
CASSFGLAVQETQYF
TGTGCCAGCAGCTTCGGACTAGCGGTTCAAGAGACCCAGTACTTC
>TRBJ2-7|TRBV18|.|.
CASSPEGGTYEQYF
TGTGCCAGCTCTCCTGAGGGGGGGACGTACGAGCAGTACTTC
>TRBJ2-5|TRBV15|.|TRBD1
CATSITGAELHQETQYF
TGTGCCACCAGCATTACAGGGGCTGAACTCCACCAAGAGACCCAGTACTTC
>TRBJ2-1|TRBV6-6|.|.
CASSYILHNEQFF
TGTGCCAGCAGTTACATACTCCACAATGAGCAGTTCTTC
>TRBJ2-7|TRBV27|.|TRBD2
CASKTHSGNHEQYF
TGTGCCAGCAAAACCCATAGCGGGAACCACGAGCAGTACTTC
>TRBJ2-4|TRBV7-2|.|TRBD1
CASSLSPTGYIQYF
TGTGCCAGCAGCTTGTCCCCGACAGGGTACATTCAGTACTTC
>TRBJ2-7|TRBV7-6|.|.
CASSLEQVLSYEQYF
TGTGCCAGCAGCTTAGAACAGGTCCTATCCTACGAGCAGTACTTC
>TRBJ2-2|TRBV7-8|.|TRBD1
CASSLQGAGGELFF
TGTGCCAGCAGCTTACAGGGGGCGGGCGGGGAGCTGTTTTTT
>TRBJ1-4|TRBV7-2|.|TRBD1
CASRPTGGEKLFF
TGTGCCAGCAGGCCTACAGGGGGCGAAAAACTGTTTTTT
>TRBJ2-7|TRBV5-4|.|TRBD2
CASSRSIAGQGYEQYF
TGTGCCAGCAGCCGATCGATAGCGGGGCAGGGCTACGAGCAGTACTTC
>TRBJ2-7|TRBV5-1|.|TRBD1
CASSNPGTGSSYEQYF
TGCGCCAGCAGCAACCCCGGGACAGGCAGCTCCTACGAGCAGTACTTC
>TRBJ2-7|TRBV7-9|.|.
CASSILGPYEQYF
TGTGCCAGCAGCATTCTGGGCCCCTACGAGCAGTACTTC
>TRBJ1-2|TRBV5-5|.|TRBD1
CASSTPGQGSLGGYTF
TGTGCCAGCAGCACCCCGGGACAGGGTAGTTTGGGTGGCTACACCTTC
>TRBJ2-2|TRBV11-3|.|.
CASSLRVKPGELFF
TGTGCCAGCAGCTTAAGAGTAAAGCCGGGGGAGCTGTTTTTT
>TRBJ1-2|TRBV27|.|TRBD1
CASKDRGLNSGYTF
TGTGCCAGCAAGGACAGGGGGCTCAACTCTGGCTACACCTTC
>TRBJ2-1|TRBV2|few|TRBD2
CASSELRLTSGGAEQFF
TGTGCCAGCAGTGAATTGCGTCTGACTAGCGGGGGAGCTGAGCAGTTCTTC
>TRBJ1-4|TRBV15|few|.
CATSRDLSNEKLFF
TGTGCCACCAGCAGAGATCTTTCTAATGAAAAACTGTTTTTT
>TRBJ1-4|TRBV18|.|TRBD1
CASSPTQGGTGRAEEKLFF
TGTGCCAGCTCACCAACTCAGGGAGGGACAGGGAGGGCCGAAGAAAAACTGTTTTTT
>TRBJ1-6|TRBV27|.|TRBD1
CASSFLRGDRDISPLHF
TGTGCCAGCAGTTTTTTAAGGGGGGACAGGGATATTTCACCCCTCCACTTT
>TRBJ1-1|TRBV6-6|.|TRBD1
CASNRPGQGTTEAFF
TGTGCCAGCAATCGACCGGGACAGGGGACGACTGAAGCTTTCTTT
>TRBJ1-2|TRBV18|.|.
CASSPLSGGGYTF
TGTGCCAGCTCACCCCTCTCGGGGGGCGGCTACACCTTC
>TRBJ1-1|TRBV25-1|once|.
CASSDQGWNTEAFF
TGTGCCAGCAGTGATCAGGGCTGGAACACTGAAGCTTTCTTT
>TRBJ2-5|TRBV11-2|.|TRBD2
CASRPGGAGGLWETQYF
TGTGCCAGCAGGCCCGGGGGGGCGGGGGGGCTATGGGAGACCCAGTACTTC
>TRBJ2-7|TRBV5-1|.|.
CASSLEAGYYEQYF
TGCGCCAGCAGCTTGGAAGCGGGCTACTACGAGCAGTACTTC
>TRBJ1-1|TRBV4-1|.|.
CASSQVKGWTEAFF
TGCGCCAGCAGCCAAGTGAAGGGGTGGACTGAAGCTTTCTTT
>TRBJ2-1|TRBV11-2|.|TRBD2
CASSSTSGGATYNEQFF
TGTGCCAGCAGCTCGACTAGCGGGGGGGCCACCTACAATGAGCAGTTCTTC
>TRBJ1-4|TRBV19|.|.
CASRQSTNEKLFF
TGTGCCAGCAGACAGTCAACTAATGAAAAACTGTTTTTT
>TRBJ1-1|TRBV28|.|.
CASSLLHTEAFF
TGTGCCAGCAGCCTCCTTCACACTGAAGCTTTCTTT
>TRBJ2-5|TRBV6-5|.|.
CASSYAGASIETQYF
TGTGCCAGCAGTTACGCGGGGGCGTCGATAGAGACCCAGTACTTC
>TRBJ1-2|TRBV6-5|.|.
CASSYSGAGNYGYTF
TGTGCCAGCAGTTACTCGGGTGCGGGCAACTATGGCTACACCTTC
>TRBJ2-7|TRBV28|.|TRBD1
CASTTWGDRGDEQYF
TGTGCCAGCACCACCTGGGGGGACAGGGGCGACGAGCAGTACTTC
>TRBJ2-3|TRBV11-2|.|TRBD1
CASSSPGQGNADTQYF
TGTGCCAGCAGCTCTCCGGGACAGGGGAACGCAGATACGCAGTATTTT
>TRBJ2-7|TRBV13|.|TRBD1
CASSLRLSDRGYEQYF
TGTGCCAGCAGCTTAAGATTGTCGGACAGGGGCTACGAGCAGTACTTC
>TRBJ2-1|TRBV5-1|.|TRBD2
CASSLGLAGSYNEQFF
TGCGCCAGCAGCTTGGGGCTAGCGGGGAGCTACAATGAGCAGTTCTTC
>TRBJ2-1|TRBV6-1|few|TRBD1
CASTPGTGLNEQFF
TGTGCCAGCACCCCCGGGACAGGCCTCAATGAGCAGTTCTTC
>TRBJ2-7|TRBV13|once|.
CASSSQRAPSYEQYF
TGTGCCAGCAGCTCCCAGCGGGCACCCTCCTACGAGCAGTACTTC
>TRBJ1-1|TRBV5-5|.|.
CASSLWALRNTEAFF
TGTGCCAGCAGCTTGTGGGCGCTGAGGAACACTGAAGCTTTCTTT